These T cell receptor beta chains were read from a single sample in a study of T cells in Graves' hyperthyroidism and ophthalmopathy. A single record per CDR3 protein comes from TCRdb applying MiXCR to the multiplex PCR reads. The sample contains 350,000 to 450,000 distinct CDR3 sequences, more than 13% of which appear only once. Sequencing was performed on blood. The receptor source for this set is a man aged 50-60 years with Graves' ophthalmopathy. Both conserved end residues are part of each CDR3. The D gene is left open where the match is weak. Where a row states a size, it is once, few, many or the class of an expanded clone; other rows omit it.

d_call: TRBD2; clone_size: many; v_call: TRBV28; j_call: TRBJ2-5; cdr3_length: 21; cdr3_nt: TGTGCCAGCAGCCACCCGGGAGTGAGCGGCGGGGGAGAAGGCGCGTGGGAGACCCAGTACTTC; cdr3_aa: CASSHPGVSGGGEGAWETQYF
d_call: .; clone_size: many; v_call: TRBV30; j_call: TRBJ1-5; cdr3_length: 11; cdr3_nt: TGTGCCTGTCCGACCAATCAGCCCCAGCATTTT; cdr3_aa: CACPTNQPQHF
d_call: .; clone_size: .; v_call: TRBV20-1; j_call: TRBJ1-1; cdr3_length: 14; cdr3_nt: TGCAGTGCCAAAACAGGCGGGGGGAACACTGAAGCTTTCTTT; cdr3_aa: CSAKTGGGNTEAFF
d_call: TRBD1; clone_size: few; v_call: TRBV6-1; j_call: TRBJ2-7; cdr3_length: 13; cdr3_nt: TGTGCCAGCAACGGCAGGGGGCGGGTCGAGCAGTACTTC; cdr3_aa: CASNGRGRVEQYF
d_call: TRBD2; clone_size: many; v_call: TRBV11-2; j_call: TRBJ2-1; cdr3_length: 14; cdr3_nt: TGTGCCAGCAGCGGGACTAGCGGGAGCTATGAGCAGTTCTTC; cdr3_aa: CASSGTSGSYEQFF
d_call: TRBD2; clone_size: many; v_call: TRBV12-5; j_call: TRBJ2-1; cdr3_length: 15; cdr3_nt: TGTGCTAGTGGTTCATTGGGGACTAGCGTTGGTGAGCAGTTCTTC; cdr3_aa: CASGSLGTSVGEQFF
d_call: .; clone_size: .; v_call: TRBV11-3; j_call: TRBJ2-7; cdr3_length: 14; cdr3_nt: TGTGCCAGCAGCTTAGATGTTCTCGACTACGAGCAGTACTTC; cdr3_aa: CASSLDVLDYEQYF
d_call: .; clone_size: many; v_call: TRBV9; j_call: TRBJ1-1; cdr3_length: 15; cdr3_nt: TGTGCCAGCAGCGTAGCCCCGTCTCGTGGGCAGACTTCTTTCTTT; cdr3_aa: CASSVAPSRGQTSFF
d_call: .; clone_size: many; v_call: TRBV4-1; j_call: TRBJ2-5; cdr3_length: 15; cdr3_nt: TGCGCCAGCAGCTCGTTGGGGGCAGTCCAAGAGACCCAGTACTTC; cdr3_aa: CASSSLGAVQETQYF
d_call: .; clone_size: many; v_call: TRBV13; j_call: TRBJ2-1; cdr3_length: 16; cdr3_nt: TGTGCCAGCAGCGTATATAACAGCGCTCCCCGGGATGAGCAGTTCTTC; cdr3_aa: CASSVYNSAPRDEQFF